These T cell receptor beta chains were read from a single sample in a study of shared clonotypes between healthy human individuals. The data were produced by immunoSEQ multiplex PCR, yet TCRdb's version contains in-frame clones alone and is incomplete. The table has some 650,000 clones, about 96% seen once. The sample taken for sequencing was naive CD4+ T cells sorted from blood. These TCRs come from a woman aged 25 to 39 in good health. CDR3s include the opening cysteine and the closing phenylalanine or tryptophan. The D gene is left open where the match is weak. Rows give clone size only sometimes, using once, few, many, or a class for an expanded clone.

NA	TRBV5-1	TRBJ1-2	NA	TGCGCCAGCAGCTTGGCCAGTCAATCTTATGGCTACACCTTC	CASSLASQSYGYTF
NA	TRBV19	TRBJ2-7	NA	TGTGCCAGTAGTAGCAAATACGAGCAGTACTTC	CASSSKYEQYF
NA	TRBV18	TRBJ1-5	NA	TGTGCCAGCTCACGAGGGAGTCCCTCAAGCAATCAGCCCCAGCATTTT	CASSRGSPSSNQPQHF
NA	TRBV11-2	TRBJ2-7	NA	TGTGCCAGCAGCTTATTTACGACCGAGCAGTACTTC	CASSLFTTEQYF
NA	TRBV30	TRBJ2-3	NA	TGTGCCTGGAGTGACGGACTCACAGATACGCAGTATTTT	CAWSDGLTDTQYF
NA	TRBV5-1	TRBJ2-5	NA	TGCGCCAGCAGTCGGGTCGATCAAGAGACCCAGTACTTC	CASSRVDQETQYF
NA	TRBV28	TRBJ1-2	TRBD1	TGTGCCAGCAGTTTTCCCGGGACAGGGAACTATGGCTACACCTTC	CASSFPGTGNYGYTF
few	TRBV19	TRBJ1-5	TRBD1	TGTGCCAGTAGTGAGACAGGGGGCAATCAGCCCCAGCATTTT	CASSETGGNQPQHF
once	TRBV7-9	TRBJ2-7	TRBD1	TGTGCCAGCAGCTTAGGACAGGGGGCCATGTACGAGCAGTACTTC	CASSLGQGAMYEQYF
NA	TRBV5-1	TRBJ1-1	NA	TGCGCCAGCAGCTTGTCGATGAACACTGAAGCTTTCTTT	CASSLSMNTEAFF
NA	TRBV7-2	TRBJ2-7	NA	TGTGCCAGCAGCCTAAATCCGGGACACGACTACGAGCAGTACTTC	CASSLNPGHDYEQYF
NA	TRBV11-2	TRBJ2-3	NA	TGTGCCAGCAGCGACTACTTGGCAGATACGCAGTATTTT	CASSDYLADTQYF
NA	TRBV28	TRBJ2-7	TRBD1	TGTGCCAGCACCTTGGACAGGGGTCTTGGGGAGCAGTACTTC	CASTLDRGLGEQYF
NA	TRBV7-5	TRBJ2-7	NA	TGTGTCAGAAGCTTGCCCCCTCTGGAGGACGAGCAGTACTTC	CVRSLPPLEDEQYF
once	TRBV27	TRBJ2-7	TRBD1	TGTGCCAGCAGTAAATGGGGACAGGGGGACGAGCAGTACTTC	CASSKWGQGDEQYF
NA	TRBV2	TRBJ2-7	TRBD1	TGTGCCAGCAGTGAATGGAAATCCGGGACAGACGAGCAGTACTTC	CASSEWKSGTDEQYF
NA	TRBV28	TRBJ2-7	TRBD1	TGTGCCAGCAGGGGACAGGGGGTGATATACGAGCAGTACTTC	CASRGQGVIYEQYF
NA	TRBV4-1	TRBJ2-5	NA	TGCGCCAGCAGCCAAGGCAGTGATAGCTCCGAGACCCAGTACTTC	CASSQGSDSSETQYF
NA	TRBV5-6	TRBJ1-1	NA	TGTGCCAGCAGCTTTATGGGACGGATGAACACTGAAGCTTTCTTT	CASSFMGRMNTEAFF
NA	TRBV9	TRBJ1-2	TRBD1	TGTGCCAGCAGCATCGGACAGGGGATATTTGATGGCTACACCTTC	CASSIGQGIFDGYTF
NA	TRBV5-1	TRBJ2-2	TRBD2	TGCGCCAGCAGGACCGGACTAGCGGAAGACTTCACCGGGGAGCTGTTTTTT	CASRTGLAEDFTGELFF
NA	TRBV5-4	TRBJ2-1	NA	TGTGCCAGCAGCCCGTCGGGCCTCTCCTACAATGAGCAGTTCTTC	CASSPSGLSYNEQFF